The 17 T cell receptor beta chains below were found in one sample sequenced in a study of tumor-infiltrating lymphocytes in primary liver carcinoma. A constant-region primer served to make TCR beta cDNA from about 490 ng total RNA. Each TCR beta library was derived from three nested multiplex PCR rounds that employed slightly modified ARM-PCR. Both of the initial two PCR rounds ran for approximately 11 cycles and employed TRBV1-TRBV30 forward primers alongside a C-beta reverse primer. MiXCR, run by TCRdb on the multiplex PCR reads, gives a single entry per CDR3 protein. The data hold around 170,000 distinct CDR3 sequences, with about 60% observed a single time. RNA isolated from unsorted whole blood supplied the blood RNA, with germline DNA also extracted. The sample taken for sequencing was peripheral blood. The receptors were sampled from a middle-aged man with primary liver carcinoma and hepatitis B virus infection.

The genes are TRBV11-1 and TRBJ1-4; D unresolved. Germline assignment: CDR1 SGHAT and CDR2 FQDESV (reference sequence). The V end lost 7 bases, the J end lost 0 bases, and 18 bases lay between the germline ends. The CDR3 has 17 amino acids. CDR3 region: CASIRRRAPTTNEKLFF. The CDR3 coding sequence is TGTGCCAGCATCCGAAGAAGGGCCCCCACAACTAATGAAAAACTGTTTTTT.

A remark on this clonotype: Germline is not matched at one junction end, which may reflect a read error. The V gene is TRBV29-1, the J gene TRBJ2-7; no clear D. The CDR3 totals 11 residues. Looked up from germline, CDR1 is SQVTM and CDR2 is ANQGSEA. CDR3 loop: CSTLDGYEHYF. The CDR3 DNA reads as TGCAGCACCTTAGACGGCTACGAGCATTACTTC.

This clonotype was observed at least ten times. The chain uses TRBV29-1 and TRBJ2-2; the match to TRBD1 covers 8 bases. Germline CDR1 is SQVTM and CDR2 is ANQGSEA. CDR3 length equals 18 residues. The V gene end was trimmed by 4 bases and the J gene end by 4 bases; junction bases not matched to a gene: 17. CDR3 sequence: CSVGDRGSLGRSTGELFF. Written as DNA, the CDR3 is TGCAGCGTTGGAGACAGGGGATCCCTCGGCCGAAGCACCGGGGAGCTGTTTTTT.

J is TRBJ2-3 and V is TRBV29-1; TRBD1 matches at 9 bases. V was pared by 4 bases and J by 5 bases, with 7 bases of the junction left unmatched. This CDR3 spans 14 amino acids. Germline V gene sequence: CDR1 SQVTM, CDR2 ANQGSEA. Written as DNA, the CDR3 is TGCAGCGTTGCGACCGGGACAGGGCTAGATACGCAGTATTTT. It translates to CSVATGTGLDTQYF.

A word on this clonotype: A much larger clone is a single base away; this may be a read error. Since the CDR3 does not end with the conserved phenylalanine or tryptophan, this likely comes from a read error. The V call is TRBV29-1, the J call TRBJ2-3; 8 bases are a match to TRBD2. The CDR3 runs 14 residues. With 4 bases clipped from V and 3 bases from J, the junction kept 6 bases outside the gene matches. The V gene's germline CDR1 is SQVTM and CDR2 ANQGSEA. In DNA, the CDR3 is TGCAGCGTTGTTAGCGGGATGGGGACAGATACGCAGTATTCT. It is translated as CSVVSGMGTDTQYS.

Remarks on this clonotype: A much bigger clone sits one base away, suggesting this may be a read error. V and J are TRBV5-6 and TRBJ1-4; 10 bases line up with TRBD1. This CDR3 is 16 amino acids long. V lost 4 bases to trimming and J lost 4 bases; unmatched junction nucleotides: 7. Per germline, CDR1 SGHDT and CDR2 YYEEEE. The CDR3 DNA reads TGTGCCAGCAGCACGACAGGGGGCGGTTGTAATGAAAAACTGTTTTTT. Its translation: CASSTTGGGCNEKLFF.

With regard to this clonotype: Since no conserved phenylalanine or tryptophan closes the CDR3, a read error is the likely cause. In nucleotides, the CDR3 is TGTGCCATCAGTGAGTCGGGCGGCCAAGGCGACAATGAGCAGTTCCTC. It specifies CAISESGGQGDNEQFL. This chain connects TRBV10-3 to TRBJ2-1; D is ambiguous. Germline loops: CDR1 ENHRY, CDR2 SYGVKD. The CDR3 extends over 16 amino acids. The V and J ends lost 0 bases and 5 bases respectively, with 14 bases between them.

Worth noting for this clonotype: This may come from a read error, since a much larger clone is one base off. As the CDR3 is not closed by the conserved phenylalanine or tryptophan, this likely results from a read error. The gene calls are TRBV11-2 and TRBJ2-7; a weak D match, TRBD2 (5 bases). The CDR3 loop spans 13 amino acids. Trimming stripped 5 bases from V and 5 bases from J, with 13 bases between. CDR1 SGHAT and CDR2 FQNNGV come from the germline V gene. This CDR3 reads CASSPRGPDEQYL. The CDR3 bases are TGTGCCAGCAGCCCGCGAGGGCCGGACGAGCAGTACTTG.

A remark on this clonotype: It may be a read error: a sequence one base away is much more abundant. This CDR3 reads CASSEAHGAYNEQFF. CDR3 sequence (DNA): TGTGCCAGCAGTGAAGCGCATGGGGCCTACAATGAGCAGTTCTTC. This sequence joins TRBV6-1 and TRBJ2-1; D remains unclear. V gave up 0 bases and J gave up 2 bases, with 8 bases separating them. The length of the CDR3 is 15 residues. The V gene's germline CDR1 is MNHNS and CDR2 SASEGT.

The CDR3 DNA sequence: TGTGCCAGCGCCACAGAGATCAACACTGAAGCTTTCTTT. As protein: CASATEINTEAFF. This chain connects TRBV2 to TRBJ1-1, with D unresolved. Germline-derived CDR1 and CDR2 are SNHLY and FYNNEI. V was pared by 8 bases and J by 2 bases, with 12 bases between. The CDR3 has 13 residues.

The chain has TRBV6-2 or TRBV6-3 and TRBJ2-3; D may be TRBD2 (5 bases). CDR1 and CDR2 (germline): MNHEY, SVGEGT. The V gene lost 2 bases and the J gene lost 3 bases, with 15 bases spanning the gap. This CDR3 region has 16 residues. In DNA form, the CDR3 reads TGTGCCAGCAGTTACCCTGGCGAAGGAGGTACAGATACGCAGTATTTT. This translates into CASSYPGEGGTDTQYF.

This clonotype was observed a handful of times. Here the CDR3 DNA reads TGTGCCAGCAGCTTGGGCGGCTATAGCAATCAGCCCCAGCATTTT. As protein: CASSLGGYSNQPQHF. The V call is TRBV5-6, the J call TRBJ1-5; D uncertain. Germline V lookup: CDR1 SGHDT, CDR2 YYEEEE. V was cut by 0 bases and J by 0 bases, with 7 bases left in between. There are 15 residues in the CDR3. The whole variable domain, remainder taken from reference TRBV5-6 and TRBJ1-5, is DAGVTQSPTHLIKTRGQQVTLRCSPKSGHDTVSWYQQALGQGPQFIFQYYEEEERQRGNFPDRFSGHQFPNYSSELNVNALLLGDSALYLCASSLGGYSNQPQHFGDGTRLSIL.

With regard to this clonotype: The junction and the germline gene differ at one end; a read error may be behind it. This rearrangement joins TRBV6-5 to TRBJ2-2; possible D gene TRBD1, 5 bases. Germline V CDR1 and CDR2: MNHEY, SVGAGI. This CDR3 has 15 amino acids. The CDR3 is CVSSSPGSGVGELFF. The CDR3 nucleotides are TGTGTCAGCAGTAGTCCAGGGTCTGGGGTCGGGGAGCTGTTTTTT.

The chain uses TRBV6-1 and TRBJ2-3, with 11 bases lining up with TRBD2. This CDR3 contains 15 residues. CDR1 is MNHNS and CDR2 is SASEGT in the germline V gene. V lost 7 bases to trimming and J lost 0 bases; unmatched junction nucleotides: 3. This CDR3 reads CASIRLAGSTDTQYF. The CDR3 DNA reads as TGTGCCAGCATTCGACTAGCGGGAAGCACAGATACGCAGTATTTT.

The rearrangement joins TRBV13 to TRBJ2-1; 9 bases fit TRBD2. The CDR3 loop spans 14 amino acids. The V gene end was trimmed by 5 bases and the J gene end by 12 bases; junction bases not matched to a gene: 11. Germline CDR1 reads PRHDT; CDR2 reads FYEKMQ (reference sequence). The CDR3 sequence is CASSISDSGSVQFF. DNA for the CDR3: TGTGCCAGCAGCATCTCGGATAGCGGGAGTGTGCAGTTCTTC.

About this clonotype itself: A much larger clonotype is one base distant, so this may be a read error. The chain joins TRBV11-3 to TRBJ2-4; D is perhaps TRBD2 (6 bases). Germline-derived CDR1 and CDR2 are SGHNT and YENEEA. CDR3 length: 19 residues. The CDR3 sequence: CARSFRGKTIVLAKNIQYF. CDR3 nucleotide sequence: TGTGCCAGGAGCTTTCGGGGGAAGACCATAGTCCTAGCCAAAAACATTCAGTACTTC.

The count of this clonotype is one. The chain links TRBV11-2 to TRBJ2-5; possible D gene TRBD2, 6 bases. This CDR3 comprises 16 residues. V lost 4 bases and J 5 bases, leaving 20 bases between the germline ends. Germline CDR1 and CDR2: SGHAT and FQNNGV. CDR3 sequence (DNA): TGTGCCAGCAGCTCCGCCCCGGGACTGCTGAAGGAGACCCAGTACTTC. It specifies CASSSAPGLLKETQYF.